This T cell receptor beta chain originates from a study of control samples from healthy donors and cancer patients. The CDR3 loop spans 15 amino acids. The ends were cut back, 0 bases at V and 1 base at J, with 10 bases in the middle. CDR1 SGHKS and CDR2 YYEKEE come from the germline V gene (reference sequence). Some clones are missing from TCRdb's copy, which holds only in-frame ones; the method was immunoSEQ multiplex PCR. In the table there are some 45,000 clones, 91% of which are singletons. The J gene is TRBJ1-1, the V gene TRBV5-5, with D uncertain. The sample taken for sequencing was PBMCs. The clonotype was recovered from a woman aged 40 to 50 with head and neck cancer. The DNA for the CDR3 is TGTGCCAGCAGCTTGGGCAGGACCTCGAACACTGAAGCTTTCTTT. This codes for CASSLGRTSNTEAFF. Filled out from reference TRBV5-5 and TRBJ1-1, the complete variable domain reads DAGVTQSPTHLIKTRGQQVTLRCSPISGHKSVSWYQQVLGQGPQFIFQYYEKEERGRGNFPDRFSARQFPNYSSELNVNALLLGDSALYLCASSLGRTSNTEAFFGQGTRLTVV.